Given below is one T cell receptor (beta chain) in context. Antigen unknown. Alongside a J-beta primer mix, a sample-barcoded 5' primer served in a second PCR lasting about 7 to 12 cycles. Each cDNA molecule was tagged by a template-switch adaptor with 12 random nucleotides. Via MiXCR, TCRdb re-called the 5' RACE reads, giving one row per CDR3 protein. This sample carries hundreds of thousands of distinct CDR3 sequences, 45% to 70% of them seen once, and the ten largest clones take roughly 25%. Germline CDR1 is LGHNA and CDR2 is YNFKEQ. Trimming cost V 0 bases and J 0 bases, with 12 bases left between them. The CDR3 loop spans 16 amino acids. These data originate in a study of blood T cells in healthy people across ages. Findings and limits, study-wide: Diversity of TCR beta per million T cells declined in a roughly linear way with age.

This clonotype was sampled from a man aged 40-49 years in good health. Sequences were obtained from blood. The rearrangement joins TRBV4-2 to TRBJ2-7, with D possibly being TRBD2 (6 bases). The CDR3 DNA reads TGTGCCAGCAGCCAAGAGGAGGGTCGCTACTCCTACGAGCAGTACTTC. Protein product: CASSQEEGRYSYEQYF.